The present T cell receptor (beta chain) was sequenced within a study of cytomegalovirus exposure and HLA in healthy donors. The CDR3 extends over 15 amino acids. Germline CDR1 and CDR2: SQVTM and ANQGSEA. In this sample, this clone turned up once. Primers included in the PCR were 60 Vbeta and 13 Jbeta primers. The table came from immunoSEQ multiplex PCR; TCRdb's copy has only in-frame clones and leaves some out. The data show roughly 100,000 clones, 80% seen once. The V and J genes are TRBV29-1 and TRBJ2-5; weak D call: TRBD1 (5 bases). The last part of the DNA fits TRBJ2-7 better; the J call may be wrong. The clonotype was recovered from a man younger than 45 in good health and CMV-seropositive. Sequenced input: PBMCs. In nucleotides, the CDR3 is TGCAGCGTTTATGGAAGGGGCTCGGGTACCTACGAGCAGTACTTC. As protein: CSVYGRGSGTYEQYF.